The rows below give T cell receptor beta chains drawn from one sample of a study of OX40 agonist ivuxolimab in advanced cancers. TCRdb keeps only in-frame clones here, not all; method: immunoSEQ multiplex PCR. The sample holds 20,000 to 25,000 clones; about nine tenths are singletons and the top ten take less than 25%. The starting material was CD4+ or CD8+ T cells sorted from blood, obtained in a trial of the OX40 agonist ivuxolimab. The receptors were gathered from an adult with an advanced solid tumor such as melanoma, head and neck, liver or kidney cancer. Each CDR3 is given with its conserved first and last residue. The order of the fields is D gene, J gene, V gene, clone size, CDR3 protein, CDR3 DNA. D genes are given only for firm matches. Only part of the rows carry a size: once, few, many, or a class if the clone is expanded.

-,TRBJ2-7,TRBV5-6,once,CASSCPGWGKRASSYEQYF,TGTGCCAGCAGCTGTCCGGGGTGGGGGAAGCGGGCCAGCTCCTACGAGCAGTACTTC
-,TRBJ2-7,TRBV6-5,-,CASSYVLGGEQYF,TGTGCCAGCAGTTACGTTCTCGGGGGCGAGCAGTACTTC
TRBD2,TRBJ2-7,TRBV11-2,-,CASRISGSYEQYF,TGTGCCAGCAGGATTAGCGGGAGTTACGAGCAGTACTTC
TRBD2,TRBJ2-5,TRBV29-1,once,CSVDGVAGGRGTIRETQYF,TGCAGCGTTGATGGAGTAGCGGGGGGCCGGGGTACAATTCGGGAGACCCAGTACTTC
-,TRBJ2-5,TRBV7-9,few,CASSLAVGSPQETQYF,TGTGCCAGCAGCTTAGCGGTGGGAAGTCCGCAAGAGACCCAGTACTTC
-,TRBJ1-1,TRBV7-3,-,CASSLTGGLNTEAFF,TGTGCCAGCAGCTTAACGGGGGGATTGAACACTGAAGCTTTCTTT
TRBD2,TRBJ2-2,TRBV7-7,few,CASSLSSSVAGGLAGELFF,TGTGCTAGCAGCTTAAGCTCTTCGGTTGCGGGAGGGCTTGCCGGGGAGCTGTTTTTT
-,TRBJ2-7,TRBV13,-,CASSLSLRREQYF,TGTGCCAGCAGCTTATCTCTGCGGCGCGAGCAGTACTTC
-,TRBJ2-3,TRBV7-2,-,CASSPHRGAITDTQYF,TGTGCCAGCAGCCCCCACCGGGGGGCCATAACAGATACGCAGTATTTT
-,TRBJ1-1,TRBV5-5,-,CASSPWSDTEAFF,TGTGCCAGCAGCCCATGGTCCGACACTGAAGCTTTCTTT
-,TRBJ1-1,TRBV12-5,-,CASGWGGIGTEAFF,TGTGCTAGTGGGTGGGGTGGGATAGGGACTGAAGCTTTCTTT
-,TRBJ1-5,TRBV5-5,-,CASSLYHSSNQPQHF,TGTGCCAGCAGCTTGTATCACAGTAGCAATCAGCCCCAGCATTTT
TRBD2,TRBJ2-7,TRBV19,once,CASGGGNRYEQYF,TGTGCCAGCGGGGGGGGGAATCGGTACGAGCAGTACTTC
TRBD1,TRBJ2-7,TRBV6-5,-,CASSYFTGAGYEQYF,TGTGCCAGCAGTTACTTTACAGGGGCGGGCTACGAGCAGTACTTC
-,TRBJ2-7,TRBV29-1,once,CSLYGRGGEQYF,TGCAGCCTGTACGGCAGGGGAGGCGAGCAGTACTTC
TRBD2,TRBJ2-7,TRBV7-8,-,CASSLYSSGGSSYEQYF,TGTGCCAGCAGCCTCTACTCTAGCGGAGGAAGCTCCTACGAGCAGTACTTC
TRBD2,TRBJ2-3,TRBV30,-,CAWSLAGGLTDTQYF,TGTGCCTGGAGTTTGGCGGGGGGACTCACAGATACGCAGTATTTT
-,TRBJ1-1,TRBV27,once,CASSRFRVRGITEAFF,TGTGCCAGCAGTCGTTTTCGAGTGCGGGGGATCACTGAAGCTTTCTTT
-,TRBJ2-7,TRBV10-3,-,CAISEYRDNTYEQYF,TGTGCCATCAGTGAGTACCGGGACAACACCTACGAGCAGTACTTC
-,TRBJ2-7,TRBV19,-,CASSMGLAYEQYF,TGTGCCAGTAGTATGGGACTTGCCTACGAGCAGTACTTC
TRBD1,TRBJ1-2,TRBV9,-,CASSAPGQGDYGYTF,TGTGCCAGCAGCGCTCCGGGACAGGGAGACTATGGCTACACCTTC
-,TRBJ1-2,TRBV25-1,-,CASSDTGIPNYGYTF,TGTGCCAGCAGTGATACAGGGATTCCTAACTATGGCTACACCTTC
TRBD1,TRBJ2-7,TRBV4-1,few,CASSRGQGNYEQYF,TGCGCCAGCAGCCGGGGACAGGGGAACTACGAGCAGTACTTC
-,TRBJ2-3,TRBV27,-,CASSHSTDTQYF,TGTGCCAGCAGTCACAGCACAGATACGCAGTATTTT
TRBD1,TRBJ1-3,TRBV16,few,CASSQYSPQTGVSGNTIYF,TGTGCCAGCAGCCAATATTCCCCGCAAACAGGGGTCTCTGGAAACACCATATATTTT
TRBD2,TRBJ2-1,TRBV7-9,-,CASSLVTSGVNEQFF,TGTGCCAGCAGCTTAGTCACTAGCGGGGTCAATGAGCAGTTCTTC
-,TRBJ1-2,TRBV9,-,CASSVWGGGYTF,TGTGCCAGCAGCGTATGGGGAGGGGGCTACACCTTC
TRBD1,TRBJ2-3,TRBV7-3,-,CASSLMGQGTDTQYF,TGTGCCAGCAGCTTAATGGGACAGGGGACAGATACGCAGTATTTT
-,TRBJ2-4,TRBV4-1,-,CASSQDKNLNIQYF,TGCGCCAGCAGCCAAGATAAAAACCTGAACATTCAGTACTTC
-,TRBJ2-5,TRBV9,-,CASSVVRGEGGETQYF,TGTGCCAGCAGCGTAGTTAGAGGGGAGGGGGGAGAGACCCAGTACTTC
-,TRBJ2-1,TRBV7-8,once,CASSLAFIIGRPSPNNEQFF,TGTGCCAGCAGCCTAGCTTTCATTATCGGACGGCCCTCACCTAACAATGAGCAGTTCTTC
-,TRBJ2-7,TRBV7-9,-,CASSYQGPLALSYEQYF,TGTGCCAGCAGCTATCAGGGTCCACTTGCCCTTAGCTACGAGCAGTACTTC
-,TRBJ2-1,TRBV2,-,CASSLGQSSYNEQFF,TGTGCCAGCAGCTTAGGTCAAAGCTCCTACAATGAGCAGTTCTTC
TRBD2,TRBJ2-3,TRBV19,-,CASSSGLAGSTDTQYF,TGTGCCAGTAGTTCAGGACTAGCGGGGAGCACAGATACGCAGTATTTT
TRBD1,TRBJ1-2,TRBV5-5,-,CASSTRRGLDGYTF,TGTGCCAGCAGCACTCGAAGGGGGCTGGATGGCTACACCTTC
-,TRBJ2-5,TRBV9,-,CASSVEATTPETQYF,TGTGCCAGCAGCGTAGAGGCCACAACGCCAGAGACCCAGTACTTC
-,TRBJ2-7,TRBV7-9,-,CASSLVDYEQYF,TGTGCCAGCAGCTTAGTCGACTACGAGCAGTACTTC
-,TRBJ2-7,TRBV4-1,-,CASSQEGDGQGNPYEQYF,TGCGCCAGCAGCCAAGAAGGGGACGGGCAGGGGAATCCCTACGAGCAGTACTTC
-,TRBJ2-2,TRBV30,-,CAWIGTGELFF,TGTGCCTGGATTGGCACCGGGGAGCTGTTTTTT
-,TRBJ2-5,TRBV7-6,-,CASSLSVRAEQYF,TGTGCCAGCAGCTTATCGGTTCGGGCTGAGCAGTACTTC